This note documents a single T cell receptor (beta chain) sequence. Its antigen is not identified. Mismatch with germline at one junction end may stem from a read error. This entry is derived from a study of blood T cells in healthy people across ages. Turning to the study itself: The template switching approach captured approximately one barcoded beta molecule for every two T cells. Study observations and caveats: Across samples, TCR beta diversity tracked strongly with naive T cell percentage. The recorded TCR beta diversity per million T cells decreased in a roughly linear manner with age.

This CDR3 spans 16 amino acids. Primed by a sample-barcoded 5' primer and a J-beta primer mix, a second PCR proceeded for 7 to 11 cycles. Each CDR3 protein gets one entry after TCRdb re-called the 5' RACE reads with MiXCR. The table includes 1.5 million to 2 million distinct CDR3 sequences, 28% detected once. This receptor was taken from a woman in her twenties or thirties in good health. What was sequenced was blood. V and J are TRBV12-3 or TRBV12-4 and TRBJ1-1, with D possibly being TRBD1 (6 bases). CDR3 nucleotides: TGTGCCAGCGCCCGCTGGGTTCCGGGGGCGGACACTGGAGCTTTCTTT. It specifies CASARWVPGADTGAFF.